These 10 T cell receptor beta chains were sequenced from one sample in a study of T cell responses to AZD1222 COVID-19 vaccine. Generated by immunoSEQ multiplex PCR, the TCRdb table keeps only in-frame clones and is missing some. The sample has 160,000 or so clones, 85% to 90% seen once; the top ten hold 4% to 4.5%. The sample here was peripheral blood, taken 28 days after the second dose of the MenACWY control vaccine. These receptors came from an adult who received the MenACWY meningococcal vaccine as a control.

The V and J genes are TRBV19 and TRBJ1-4; 11 bases are a match to TRBD1. The trim removed 5 bases at V and 8 bases at J, leaving 4 bases unmatched. Germline V lookup: CDR1 LNHDA, CDR2 SQIVND (reference sequence). This CDR3 is 14 amino acids long. The CDR3 reads CASSLDRGREKLFF. The CDR3 DNA is TGTGCCAGTAGTCTGGACAGGGGGCGGGAAAAACTGTTTTTT. The whole variable domain, remainder taken from reference TRBV19 and TRBJ1-4, is DGGITQSPKYLFRKEGQNVTLSCEQNLNHDAMYWYRQDPGQGLRLIYYSQIVNDFQKGDIAEGYSVSREKKESFPLTVTSAQKNPTAFYLCASSLDRGREKLFFGSGTQLSVL.

The rearrangement uses TRBV6-5 and TRBJ2-7; D is perhaps TRBD1 (6 bases). Trimming took off 6 bases at V and 3 bases at J, with 12 bases between the two ends. The CDR3 totals 13 residues. The germline V gene has CDR1 MNHEY and CDR2 SVGAGI. The CDR3 reads CASRPTGFYEQYF. The DNA for the CDR3 is TGTGCCAGCAGACCGACAGGTTTCTACGAGCAGTACTTC.

This rearrangement joins TRBV18 to TRBJ1-2, with D perhaps matching TRBD1 (6 bases). V lost 3 bases and J lost 1, with 9 bases in between. The CDR3 length is 14 residues. Germline loops: CDR1 KGHSH, CDR2 LQKENI. CDR3 nucleotides: TGTGCCAGCTCACCCAGGGGAGATAACTATGGCTACACCTTC. Its protein product is CASSPRGDNYGYTF.

The chain uses TRBV11-1 and TRBJ1-1; D not resolved. Germline loops: CDR1 SGHAT, CDR2 FQDESV (reference sequence). The CDR3 is 14 amino acids. With 2 bases removed from V and 11 bases from J, the gap between germline ends came to 18 bases. CDR3 loop: CASSLNGRSQAAFF. DNA for the CDR3: TGTGCCAGCAGCTTAAACGGCAGGTCCCAGGCGGCTTTCTTT.

The CDR3 bases are TGTGCCAGCAGTTTTGCAGGGGCCGGGGGCGTTCGTGAAAAACTGTTTTTT. Protein product: CASSFAGAGGVREKLFF. The chain combines TRBV28 with TRBJ1-4, with D perhaps TRBD1 (6 bases). The CDR3 sequence is 17 residues long. Germline V gives CDR1 MDHEN, CDR2 SYDVKM. V lost 3 bases and J lost 7, with 21 bases in between.

The chain has TRBV30 and TRBJ1-3; no clear D. The CDR3 is 14 amino acids. The V gene's germline CDR1 is GTSNPN and CDR2 SVGIG (reference sequence). V lost 3 bases and J 1 base, leaving 10 bases between the germline ends. This CDR3 reads CAWRILGSGNTIYF. The CDR3 DNA sequence: TGTGCCTGGAGAATATTGGGGTCTGGAAACACCATATATTTT.

This sequence joins TRBV6-1 and TRBJ2-7; D not resolved. The CDR3 spans 14 residues. Germline-derived CDR1 and CDR2 are MNHNS and SASEGT. Trimming took off 2 bases at V and 6 bases at J, with 14 bases between the two ends. CDR3 nucleotide sequence: TGTGCCAGCAGTGAATTGTCGTTCCTGGGCGAGCAGTACTTC. Protein sequence: CASSELSFLGEQYF.

This clone was seen a few times. J is TRBJ2-7 and V is TRBV24-1; the match to TRBD1 covers 9 bases. The V segment lost 11 bases and the J segment 0 bases; nucleotides outside the gene matches: 7. This CDR3 contains 14 residues. Per germline, CDR1 KGHDR and CDR2 SFDVKD. This CDR3 is CASYRDRVSYEQYF. DNA of the CDR3: TGTGCCAGTTACCGGGACAGGGTCTCCTACGAGCAGTACTTC.

The chain uses TRBV27 and TRBJ1-2, with D possibly being TRBD1 (6 bases). CDR1 and CDR2 (germline): MNHEY, SMNVEV (reference sequence). The CDR3 length is 12 residues. With 5 bases removed from V and 9 bases from J, the gap between germline ends came to 13 bases. Here the CDR3 DNA reads TGTGCCAGCAGTCCAGGGGAAAGAAGCTACACCTTC. Amino acid sequence: CASSPGERSYTF.

This chain links TRBV28 with TRBJ2-3, with 11 positions matching TRBD2. The CDR3 contains 16 residues. V lost 3 bases, J lost 2 bases, and 4 bases stayed unmatched. The germline CDR1 and CDR2 sequences are MDHEN and SYDVKM. The CDR3 region is CASSFVTSGDTDTQYF. In nucleotides, the CDR3 is TGTGCCAGCAGTTTTGTGACTAGCGGGGACACAGATACGCAGTATTTT.